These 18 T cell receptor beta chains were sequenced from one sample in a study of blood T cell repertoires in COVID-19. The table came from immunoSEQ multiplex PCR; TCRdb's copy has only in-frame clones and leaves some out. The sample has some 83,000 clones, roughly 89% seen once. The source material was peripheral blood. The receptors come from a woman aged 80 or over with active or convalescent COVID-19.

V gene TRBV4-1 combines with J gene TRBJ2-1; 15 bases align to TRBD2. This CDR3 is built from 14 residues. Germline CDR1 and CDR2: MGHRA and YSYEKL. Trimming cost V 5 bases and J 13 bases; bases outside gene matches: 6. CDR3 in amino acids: CASSGGLAGGSQFF. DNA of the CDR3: TGCGCCAGCAGCGGGGGACTAGCGGGGGGCTCCCAGTTCTTC.

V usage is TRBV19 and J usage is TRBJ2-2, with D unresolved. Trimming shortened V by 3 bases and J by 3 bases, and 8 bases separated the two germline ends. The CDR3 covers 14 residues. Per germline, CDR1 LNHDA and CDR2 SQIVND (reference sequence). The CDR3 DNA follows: TGTGCCAGTAGTATCCGACTGGACACCGGGGAGCTGTTTTTT. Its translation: CASSIRLDTGELFF. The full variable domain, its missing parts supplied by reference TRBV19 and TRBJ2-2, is DGGITQSPKYLFRKEGQNVTLSCEQNLNHDAMYWYRQDPGQGLRLIYYSQIVNDFQKGDIAEGYSVSREKKESFPLTVTSAQKNPTAFYLCASSIRLDTGELFFGEGSRLTVL.

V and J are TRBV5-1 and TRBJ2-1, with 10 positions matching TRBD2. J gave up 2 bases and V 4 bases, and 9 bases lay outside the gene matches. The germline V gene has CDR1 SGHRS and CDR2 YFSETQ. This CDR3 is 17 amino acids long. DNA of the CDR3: TGCGCCAGCAGCCCCCACCCCGGGACTAGCGCCTACAATGAGCAGTTCTTC. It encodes CASSPHPGTSAYNEQFF.

CDR3 coding DNA: TGCAGCGCCCGGACAGGGCTGAACACTGAAGCTTTCTTT. Amino acids: CSARTGLNTEAFF. V and J are TRBV29-1 and TRBJ1-1, with TRBD1 matching over 8 bases. The CDR3 is made up of 13 amino acids. V was clipped by 7 bases and J by 0 bases; unmatched bases: 4. Germline V gene sequence: CDR1 SQVTM, CDR2 ANQGSEA.

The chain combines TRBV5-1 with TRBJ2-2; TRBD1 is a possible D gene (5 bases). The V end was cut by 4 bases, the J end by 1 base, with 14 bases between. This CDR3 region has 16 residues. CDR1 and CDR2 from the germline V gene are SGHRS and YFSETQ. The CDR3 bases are TGCGCCAGCAGCCCCTCAGGGTGGGGGAACACCGGGGAGCTGTTTTTT. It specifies CASSPSGWGNTGELFF.

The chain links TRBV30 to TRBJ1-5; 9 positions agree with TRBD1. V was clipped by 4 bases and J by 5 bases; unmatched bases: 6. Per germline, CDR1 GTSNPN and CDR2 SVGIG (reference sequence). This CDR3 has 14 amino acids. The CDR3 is CAWTRDRVDQPQHF. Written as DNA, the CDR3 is TGTGCCTGGACCAGGGACAGGGTTGATCAGCCCCAGCATTTT.

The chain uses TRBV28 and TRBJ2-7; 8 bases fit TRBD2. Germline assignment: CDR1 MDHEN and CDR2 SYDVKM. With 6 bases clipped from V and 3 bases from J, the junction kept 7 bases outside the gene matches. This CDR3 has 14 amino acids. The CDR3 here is CASRLAGLDYEQYF. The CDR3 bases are TGTGCCAGCAGATTAGCGGGATTAGACTACGAGCAGTACTTC.

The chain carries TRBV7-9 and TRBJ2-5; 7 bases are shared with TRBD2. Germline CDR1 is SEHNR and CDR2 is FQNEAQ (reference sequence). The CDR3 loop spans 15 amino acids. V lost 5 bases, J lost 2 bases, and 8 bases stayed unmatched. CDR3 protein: CASSPRSGGQETQYF. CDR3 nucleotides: TGTGCCAGCAGCCCGAGGTCGGGGGGTCAAGAGACCCAGTACTTC.

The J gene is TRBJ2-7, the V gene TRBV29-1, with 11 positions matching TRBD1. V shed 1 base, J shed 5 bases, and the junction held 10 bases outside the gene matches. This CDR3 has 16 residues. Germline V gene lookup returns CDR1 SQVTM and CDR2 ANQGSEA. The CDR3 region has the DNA TGCAGCGTTGAAGCACTACCGGGACAGGGGGATAACGAGCAGTACTTC. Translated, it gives CSVEALPGQGDNEQYF.

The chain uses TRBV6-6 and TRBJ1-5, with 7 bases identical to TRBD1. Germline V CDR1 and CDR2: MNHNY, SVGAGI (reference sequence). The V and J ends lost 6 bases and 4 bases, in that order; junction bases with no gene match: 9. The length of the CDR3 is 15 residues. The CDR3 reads CASRLEEGANQPQHF. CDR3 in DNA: TGTGCCAGCAGACTCGAAGAGGGGGCAAATCAGCCCCAGCATTTT.

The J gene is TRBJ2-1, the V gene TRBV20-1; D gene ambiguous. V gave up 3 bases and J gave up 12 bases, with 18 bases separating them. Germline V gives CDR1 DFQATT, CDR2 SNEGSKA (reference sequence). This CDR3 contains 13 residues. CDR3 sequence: CSASEAPSPGQFF. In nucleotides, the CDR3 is TGCAGTGCTAGTGAGGCACCTTCCCCGGGGCAGTTCTTC.

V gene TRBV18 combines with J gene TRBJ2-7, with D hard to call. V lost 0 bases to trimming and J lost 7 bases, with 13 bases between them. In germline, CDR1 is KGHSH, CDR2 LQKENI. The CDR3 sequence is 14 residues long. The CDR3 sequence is CASSPPAGPREQYF. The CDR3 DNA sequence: TGTGCCAGCTCACCACCCGCAGGCCCCAGGGAGCAGTACTTC. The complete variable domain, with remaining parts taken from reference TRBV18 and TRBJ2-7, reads NAGVMQNPRHLVRRRGQEARLRCSPMKGHSHVYWYRQLPEEGLKFMVYLQKENIIDESGMPKERFSAEFPKEGPSILRIQQVVRGDSAAYFCASSPPAGPREQYFGPGTRLTVT.

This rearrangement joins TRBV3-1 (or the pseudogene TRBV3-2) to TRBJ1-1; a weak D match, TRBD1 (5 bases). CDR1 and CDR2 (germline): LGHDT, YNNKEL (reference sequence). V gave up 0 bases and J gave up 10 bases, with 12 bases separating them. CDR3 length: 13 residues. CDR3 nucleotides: TGTGCCAGCAGCCAAGATCAGAAAGGGGTAGCTTTCTTT. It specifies CASSQDQKGVAFF.

The CDR3 here is CASSVGSGGLQETQYF. The CDR3 DNA reads TGTGCCAGCAGCGTAGGGAGCGGGGGGCTGCAAGAGACCCAGTACTTC. V usage is TRBV9 and J usage is TRBJ2-5; the match to TRBD2 covers 9 bases. Germline V gene lookup returns CDR1 SGDLS and CDR2 YYNGEE. This CDR3 is 16 amino acids long. J was trimmed by 2 bases and V by 0 bases; bases with no gene match: 5.

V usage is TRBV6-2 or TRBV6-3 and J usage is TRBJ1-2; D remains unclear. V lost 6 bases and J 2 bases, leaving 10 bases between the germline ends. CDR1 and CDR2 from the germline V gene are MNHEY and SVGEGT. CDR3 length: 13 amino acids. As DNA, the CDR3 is TGTGCCAGCAGCCTCTCGGGAAACTATGGCTACACCTTC. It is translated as CASSLSGNYGYTF.

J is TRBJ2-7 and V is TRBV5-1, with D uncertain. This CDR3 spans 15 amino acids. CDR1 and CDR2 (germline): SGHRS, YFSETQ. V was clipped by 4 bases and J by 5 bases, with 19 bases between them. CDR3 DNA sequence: TGCGCCAGCAGCGTATCCAGGTCATCCCACGACGAGCAGTACTTC. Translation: CASSVSRSSHDEQYF. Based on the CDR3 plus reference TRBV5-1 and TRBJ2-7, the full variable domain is KAGVTQTPRYLIKTRGQQVTLSCSPISGHRSVSWYQQTPGQGLQFLFEYFSETQRNKGNFPGRFSGRQFSNSRSEMNVSTLELGDSALYLCASSVSRSSHDEQYFGPGTRLTVT.

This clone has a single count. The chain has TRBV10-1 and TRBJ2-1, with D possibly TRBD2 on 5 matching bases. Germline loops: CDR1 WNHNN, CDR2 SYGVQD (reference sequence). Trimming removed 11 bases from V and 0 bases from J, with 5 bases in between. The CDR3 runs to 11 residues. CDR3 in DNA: TGCGCCGGGAGCTCCTACAATGAGCAGTTCTTC. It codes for CAGSSYNEQFF.

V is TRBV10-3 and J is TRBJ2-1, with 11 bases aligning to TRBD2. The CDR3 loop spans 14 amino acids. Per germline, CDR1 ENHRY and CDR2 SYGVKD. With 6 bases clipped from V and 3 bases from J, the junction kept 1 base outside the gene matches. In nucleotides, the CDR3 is TGTGCCATCAGAGGGACTAGCGGCTACAATGAGCAGTTCTTC. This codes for CAIRGTSGYNEQFF.